One sample yielded the 8 T cell receptor beta chains listed below, sequenced in a study of radiotherapy plus CTLA-4 blockade in lung cancer. Profiling relied on immunoSEQ multiplex PCR, and the TCRdb table lists in-frame clones only, not all of them. The profile covers tens of thousands of clones, with 55% to 80% appearing a single time and approximately 10% taken by the ten largest. The sequencing used peripheral blood, collected from a patient treated with radiotherapy plus ipilimumab. The receptors originated from a human donor with non-small cell lung cancer who had stable disease on radiotherapy plus ipilimumab.

This clone was recorded only once. The rearrangement joins TRBV4-1 to TRBJ2-3; a weak D match, TRBD1 (5 bases). Trimming took off 3 bases at V and 1 base at J, with 11 bases between the two ends. The CDR3 runs 15 residues. Germline assignment: CDR1 MGHRA and CDR2 YSYEKL. CDR3 sequence (DNA): TGCGCCAGCAGCCAGCCCCCCAGGGGCACAGATACGCAGTATTTT. Its protein is CASSQPPRGTDTQYF.

The V and J genes are TRBV4-1 and TRBJ2-7, with TRBD1 matching 8 bases. The CDR3 is 15 amino acids. Germline CDR1 and CDR2: MGHRA and YSYEKL. V shed 3 bases and J 3 bases; nucleotides not matched to a gene: 7. This CDR3 reads CASSQELTGVYEQYF. CDR3 sequence (DNA): TGCGCCAGCAGCCAGGAGTTGACAGGGGTCTACGAGCAGTACTTC.

This chain joins TRBV6-6 and TRBJ2-7, with a tentative D call TRBD1 (6 bases). Trimming left V 6 bases short and J 2 bases short, with 20 bases between. CDR1 and CDR2 (germline): MNHNY, SVGAGI (reference sequence). The CDR3 runs to 16 residues. The CDR3 sequence is CASRANRESLTYEQYF. CDR3 nucleotides: TGTGCCAGCAGGGCGAACAGGGAAAGCCTCACCTACGAGCAGTACTTC.

The table lists this clone with a few counts. The chain is built from TRBV5-6 and TRBJ2-7, with D perhaps matching TRBD2 (5 bases). Trimming took 0 bases from V and 3 from J, leaving 10 bases between them. Germline CDR1 SGHDT, CDR2 YYEEEE. The CDR3 contains 14 residues. DNA of the CDR3: TGTGCCAGCAGCTTGGGCTGGGAGATCTACGAGCAGTACTTC. Translated, it gives CASSLGWEIYEQYF.

J is TRBJ1-5 and V is TRBV6-1; D unclear. The V end lost 1 base, the J end lost 0 bases, and 7 bases lay between the germline ends. The germline V gene has CDR1 MNHNS and CDR2 SASEGT. The CDR3 covers 15 residues. As DNA, the CDR3 is TGTGCCAGCAGTGAAGGTGCCTATAGCAATCAGCCCCAGCATTTT. Translating gives CASSEGAYSNQPQHF.

This clone was counted only a few times. The genes are TRBV7-2 and TRBJ1-5, with TRBD1 as a possible D gene (5 bases). Germline CDR1 SGHTA, CDR2 FQGNSA. The CDR3 has 12 amino acids. Deletions cut 3 bases from V and 8 bases from J, with 8 bases between. CDR3 coding DNA: TGTGCCAGCAGCTTCCCGGGGGAGCCCCAGCATTTT. Translated: CASSFPGEPQHF. Supplemented by reference TRBV7-2 and TRBJ1-5, the full variable domain reads GAGVSQSPSNKVTEKGKDVELRCDPISGHTALYWYRQSLGQGLEFLIYFQGNSAPDKSGLPSDRFSAERTGGSVSTLTIQRTQQEDSAVYLCASSFPGEPQHFGDGTRLSIL.

The chain links TRBV11-3 to TRBJ2-7; perhaps TRBD1 as D (6 bases). This CDR3 has 15 residues. In germline, CDR1 is SGHNT, CDR2 YENEEA. The V gene lost 5 bases and the J gene lost 5 bases, with 19 bases spanning the gap. CDR3 sequence reads: CASSASRGPTHEQYF. The CDR3 DNA follows: TGTGCCAGCAGCGCCTCCAGGGGTCCCACCCACGAGCAGTACTTC.

The gene calls are TRBV19 and TRBJ2-1; D unresolved. The CDR3 consists of 15 residues. The germline V and J ends were trimmed by 2 bases and 4 bases, with 12 bases remaining between them. The germline V gene encodes CDR1 LNHDA and CDR2 SQIVND (reference sequence). CDR3 bases: TGTGCCAGTAGTATATATGGTTCAACTTACAATGAGCAGTTCTTC. Amino acids: CASSIYGSTYNEQFF.